Described below is a single T cell receptor (beta chain) sequence and its context. This specimen belongs to a study of shared clonotypes between healthy human individuals. Profiled with immunoSEQ multiplex PCR; TCRdb holds only in-frame clones, not every one. The sample has around 370,000 clones; around 96% are singletons. The germline CDR1 and CDR2 sequences are MNHEY and SVGAGI. With 3 bases removed from V and 4 bases from J, the gap between germline ends came to 9 bases. CDR3 length: 13 amino acids. This rearrangement joins TRBV6-5 to TRBJ1-2; no firm D call. This clonotype was sampled from a young man in good health. Sequencing used memory CD8+ T cells sorted from blood. The subset is: CD45RO+ cells pooled with CCR7-negative TemRA cells. As DNA, the CDR3 is TGTGCCAGCAGTTATGATGGAATCTATGGCTACACCTTC. It is translated as CASSYDGIYGYTF.